The 27 T cell receptor beta chains reported below all come from one sample, sequenced in a study of T cell responses to AZD1222 COVID-19 vaccine. Assay used: immunoSEQ multiplex PCR; TCRdb lists only in-frame clones, some missing. The sample contains 100,000 to 140,000 clones, around 91% of which appear only once. This specimen was peripheral blood, taken on day 0 of AZD1222 vaccination. These TCRs come from an adult in good health.

The chain uses TRBV12-3 or TRBV12-4 and TRBJ1-1; no reliable D call. CDR3 length: 13 residues. V lost 2 bases, J lost 2 bases, and 6 bases lay in between. DNA of the CDR3: TGTGCCAGCAGTTTAACGGGAAACACTGAAGCTTTCTTT. This encodes CASSLTGNTEAFF.

The chain is built from TRBV29-1 and TRBJ1-1; a weak D match, TRBD1 (5 bases). Germline values: CDR1 SQVTM, CDR2 ANQGSEA. The CDR3 extends over 12 amino acids. With 5 bases removed from V and 2 bases from J, the gap between germline ends came to 9 bases. The CDR3 DNA follows: TGCAGCGTTCTGGGGGAAAACACTGAAGCTTTCTTT. The encoded protein is CSVLGENTEAFF.

V usage is TRBV7-9 and J usage is TRBJ2-2; D is possibly TRBD2 (5 bases). This CDR3 spans 15 amino acids. Trimming took 5 bases from V and 3 from J, leaving 13 bases between them. Germline V CDR1 and CDR2: SEHNR, FQNEAQ (reference sequence). The CDR3 coding sequence is TGTGCCAGCAGCCCGAGGGTGCCTTACACCGGGGAGCTGTTTTTT. Translated, it gives CASSPRVPYTGELFF.

This clone was observed a few times. Other DNA sequences within the sample encode an identical CDR3. The V call is TRBV3-1 (or the pseudogene TRBV3-2), the J call TRBJ2-3; D not certain. The V and J ends lost 0 bases and 5 bases respectively, with 6 bases between them. The CDR3 has 13 residues. CDR1 is LGHDT and CDR2 is YNNKEL in the germline V gene (reference sequence). Written as DNA, the CDR3 is TGTGCCAGCAGCCAAGATTGGGGAGATACGCAGTATTTT. Translating gives CASSQDWGDTQYF.

The gene calls are TRBV19 and TRBJ2-2, with 8 bases that match TRBD1. With 4 bases clipped from V and 5 bases from J, the junction kept 9 bases outside the gene matches. The CDR3 runs to 16 residues. The germline gives CDR1 LNHDA, CDR2 SQIVND (reference sequence). The CDR3 DNA follows: TGTGCCAGTAGTACAATAGACAGGGGTAGTACCGGGGAGCTGTTTTTT. This codes for CASSTIDRGSTGELFF. The full variable domain, completed using reference TRBV19 and TRBJ2-2, is DGGITQSPKYLFRKEGQNVTLSCEQNLNHDAMYWYRQDPGQGLRLIYYSQIVNDFQKGDIAEGYSVSREKKESFPLTVTSAQKNPTAFYLCASSTIDRGSTGELFFGEGSRLTVL.

The chain combines TRBV5-5 with TRBJ1-1, with 8 bases matching TRBD1. The germline gives CDR1 SGHKS, CDR2 YYEKEE (reference sequence). J lost 0 bases, V lost 5 bases, and 3 bases had no gene match. The CDR3 loop spans 14 amino acids. CDR3 protein: CASSRQGMNTEAFF. CDR3 in DNA: TGTGCCAGCAGTAGACAGGGGATGAACACTGAAGCTTTCTTT.

The chain has TRBV2 and TRBJ2-6, with a tentative D call TRBD1 (5 bases). The CDR3 extends over 15 amino acids. Trimming took 6 bases from V and 1 from J, leaving 10 bases between them. CDR1 and CDR2 from the germline V gene are SNHLY and FYNNEI. The CDR3 sequence: CASSQGGSGANVLTF. As DNA, the CDR3 is TGTGCCAGCAGCCAGGGTGGTTCTGGGGCCAACGTCCTGACTTTC.

The V call is TRBV5-1, the J call TRBJ2-3; D gene uncertain. V was trimmed by 1 base and J by 2 bases, leaving 5 bases between them. The CDR3 spans 13 residues. CDR1 is SGHRS and CDR2 is YFSETQ in the germline V gene. CDR3 protein: CASSLPSTDTQYF. In DNA form, the CDR3 reads TGCGCCAGCAGCTTGCCGTCCACAGATACGCAGTATTTT.

The chain has TRBV6-2 or TRBV6-3 and TRBJ2-7, with 7 bases identical to TRBD1. CDR1 MNHEY and CDR2 SVGEGT come from the germline V gene. The trim removed 0 bases at V and 1 base at J, leaving 9 bases unmatched. CDR3 length equals 17 residues. CDR3 residues: CASSYSVGDSRSYEQYF. The CDR3 DNA follows: TGTGCCAGCAGTTACTCCGTCGGGGACAGCAGGTCCTACGAGCAGTACTTC.

This chain links TRBV6-5 with TRBJ2-1; D is unresolved. V lost 6 bases to trimming and J lost 7 bases, with 4 bases between them. Germline CDR1 and CDR2: MNHEY and SVGAGI. There are 10 residues in the CDR3. The CDR3: CASRDNEQFF. The CDR3 coding sequence is TGTGCCAGCAGGGATAATGAGCAGTTCTTC.

This chain joins TRBV7-2 and TRBJ1-3; no clear D. Germline V gene data show CDR1 as SGHTA and CDR2 as FQGNSA. The CDR3 totals 13 residues. The ends were cut back, 4 bases at V and 4 bases at J, with 8 bases in the middle. For the CDR3, the DNA is TGTGCCAGCAGCTCGGACTTCGGAAACACCATATATTTT. Translated: CASSSDFGNTIYF. Full variable domain (rest looked up from reference TRBV7-2 and TRBJ1-3): GAGVSQSPSNKVTEKGKDVELRCDPISGHTALYWYRQSLGQGLEFLIYFQGNSAPDKSGLPSDRFSAERTGGSVSTLTIQRTQQEDSAVYLCASSSDFGNTIYFGEGSWLTVV.

The V and J genes are TRBV10-3 and TRBJ1-2, with 9 positions matching TRBD1. The CDR3 has 13 residues. CDR1 ENHRY and CDR2 SYGVKD come from the germline V gene. J gave up 4 bases and V 9 bases, and 6 bases lay outside the gene matches. The CDR3 bases are TGTGCCATAACAGGGGGCGGCCCCTATGGCTACACCTTC. This encodes CAITGGGPYGYTF.

This chain uses TRBV2 with TRBJ2-2; 10 positions match TRBD1. This CDR3 is 15 amino acids long. Per the germline V gene, CDR1 is SNHLY and CDR2 is FYNNEI. V lost 9 bases to trimming and J lost 1 base; unmatched junction nucleotides: 5. The CDR3: CARTGGPQNTGELFF. CDR3 in DNA: TGTGCCAGGACAGGGGGCCCTCAGAACACCGGGGAGCTGTTTTTT.

The CDR3 DNA sequence: TGTGCCAGCAGCTCGGGGCCCCGGAGTAATTCACCCCTCCACTTT. Protein: CASSSGPRSNSPLHF. The chain has TRBV5-8 and TRBJ1-6; TRBD1 is a possible D gene (5 bases). V was trimmed by 3 bases and J by 6 bases, leaving 13 bases between them. This CDR3 is built from 15 residues. The germline V gene encodes CDR1 SGHTS and CDR2 YDEGEE.

This chain joins TRBV27 and TRBJ2-1; D is perhaps TRBD1 or TRBD2 (5 bases each). This CDR3 is built from 17 residues. Germline-derived CDR1 and CDR2 are MNHEY and SMNVEV (reference sequence). Trimming stripped 2 bases from V and 4 bases from J, with 18 bases between. For the CDR3, the DNA is TGTGCCAGCAGTTTAGGGTATGAGGGGACGAGATACAATGAGCAGTTCTTC. Amino acids: CASSLGYEGTRYNEQFF.

V is TRBV12-5 and J is TRBJ1-1, with D unresolved. In germline, CDR1 is LGHNT, CDR2 FRNRAP. V lost 3 bases, J lost 4 bases, and 15 bases lay in between. The CDR3 spans 15 residues. DNA for the CDR3: TGTGCTAGTGGTTTTAACCGGGGTCTGGCCACTGAAGCTTTCTTT. Its protein is CASGFNRGLATEAFF.

Only one count was recorded for this clone. The chain combines TRBV6-5 with TRBJ2-7; 7 bases are shared with TRBD2. V gave up 8 bases and J gave up 1 base; unmatched junction bases: 5. Germline CDR1 is MNHEY and CDR2 is SVGAGI. The CDR3 has 13 residues. The CDR3 DNA follows: TGTGCCAGCGGTTGGGGGGGTTCCTACGAGCAGTACTTC. Protein sequence: CASGWGGSYEQYF.

The J gene is TRBJ2-7, the V gene TRBV11-1; TRBD1 is a possible D gene (5 bases). Germline values: CDR1 SGHAT, CDR2 FQDESV (reference sequence). The V and J ends lost 2 bases and 3 bases respectively, with 14 bases between them. The CDR3 contains 15 residues. CDR3 coding DNA: TGTGCCAGCAGCTTATCCGCAGGGAAGGGCTACGAGCAGTACTTC. As protein: CASSLSAGKGYEQYF.

V and J are TRBV28 and TRBJ1-2, with 8 bases that match TRBD1. The V gene's germline CDR1 is MDHEN and CDR2 SYDVKM. The J segment lost 3 bases and the V segment lost 5 bases, leaving 5 bases of the junction unmatched. The CDR3 totals 14 residues. CDR3 sequence: CASSTGGAYYGYTF. CDR3 nucleotide sequence: TGTGCCAGCAGTACAGGGGGGGCATACTATGGCTACACCTTC.

The CDR3 reads CASSQVGGGAYVDTQYF. CDR3 sequence (DNA): TGTGCCAGCAGCCAAGTTGGAGGGGGGGCTTATGTAGATACGCAGTATTTT. This sequence joins TRBV3-1 (or the pseudogene TRBV3-2) and TRBJ2-3, with D perhaps matching TRBD2 (7 bases). The V gene's germline CDR1 is LGHDT and CDR2 YNNKEL (reference sequence). V was cut by 1 base and J by 5 bases, with 19 bases left in between. This CDR3 has 17 residues.

In this sample, this clone turned up once. This rearrangement joins TRBV7-3 to TRBJ2-5; no clear D. V was pared by 5 bases and J by 5 bases, with 18 bases between. Germline V lookup: CDR1 SGHTA, CDR2 FQGTGA. The CDR3 is 15 amino acids. CDR3 amino acids: CASSRNVLGQETQYF. The CDR3 coding sequence is TGTGCCAGCAGCCGAAATGTCCTGGGCCAGGAGACCCAGTACTTC.

This clone was counted only a few times. V usage is TRBV24-1 and J usage is TRBJ1-4, with 7 bases lining up with TRBD1. This CDR3 spans 16 amino acids. Losses at the gene ends were 9 bases for V and 0 bases for J; bases not matched to a gene: 9. Per germline, CDR1 KGHDR and CDR2 SFDVKD. CDR3 in DNA: TGTGCCACCGTAAAAGGGACAGTTGCAACTAATGAAAAACTGTTTTTT. Amino acid sequence: CATVKGTVATNEKLFF.

The gene calls are TRBV7-2 and TRBJ2-1; TRBD2 matches at 9 bases. CDR1 SGHTA and CDR2 FQGNSA come from the germline V gene. Unmatched junction bases numbered 9, after V lost 2 bases and J lost 10 bases. CDR3 length: 15 residues. CDR3 sequence (DNA): TGTGCCAGCAGCTTATCCGGCGGGGGGGCCCAAGAGCAGTTCTTC. The encoded protein is CASSLSGGGAQEQFF.

The J gene is TRBJ1-1, the V gene TRBV5-1; D is uncertain. Per germline, CDR1 SGHRS and CDR2 YFSETQ. The CDR3 is 13 residues long. The germline V and J ends were trimmed by 4 bases and 3 bases, with 10 bases remaining between them. The DNA of the CDR3 is TGCGCCAGCAGCCAAGGAGGAGACACTGAAGCTTTCTTT. Encoded protein: CASSQGGDTEAFF.

This chain uses TRBV5-1 with TRBJ2-1; 7 nucleotides agree with TRBD1. With V trimmed by 5 bases and J by 3 bases, 5 bases remained unmatched. This CDR3 is 14 amino acids long. CDR1 and CDR2 (germline): SGHRS, YFSETQ. As DNA, the CDR3 is TGCGCCAGCAGTGGTACAGGGGACTACAATGAGCAGTTCTTC. Translating it yields CASSGTGDYNEQFF.

This chain links TRBV7-2 with TRBJ1-1, with no clear D. Trimming removed 5 bases from V and 4 bases from J, with 11 bases in between. This CDR3 region has 13 residues. Germline V gene lookup returns CDR1 SGHTA and CDR2 FQGNSA. CDR3 residues: CASSRAPGTEAFF. CDR3 sequence (DNA): TGTGCCAGCAGCCGGGCTCCGGGCACTGAAGCTTTCTTT.

The J gene is TRBJ2-3, the V gene TRBV7-9; TRBD1 aligns across 8 bases. Looked up from germline, CDR1 is SEHNR and CDR2 is FQNEAQ (reference sequence). The CDR3 contains 13 residues. The CDR3 here is CATGTGGTDTQYF. CDR3 sequence (DNA): TGTGCTACCGGGACAGGCGGCACAGATACGCAGTATTTT. The full variable domain, in which reference TRBV7-9 and TRBJ2-3 provide the parts outside the CDR3, is DTGVSQNPRHKITKRGQNVTFRCDPISEHNRLYWYRQTLGQGPEFLTYFQNEAQLEKSRLLSDRFSAERPKGSFSTLEIQRTEQGDSAMYLCATGTGGTDTQYFGPGTRLTVL.